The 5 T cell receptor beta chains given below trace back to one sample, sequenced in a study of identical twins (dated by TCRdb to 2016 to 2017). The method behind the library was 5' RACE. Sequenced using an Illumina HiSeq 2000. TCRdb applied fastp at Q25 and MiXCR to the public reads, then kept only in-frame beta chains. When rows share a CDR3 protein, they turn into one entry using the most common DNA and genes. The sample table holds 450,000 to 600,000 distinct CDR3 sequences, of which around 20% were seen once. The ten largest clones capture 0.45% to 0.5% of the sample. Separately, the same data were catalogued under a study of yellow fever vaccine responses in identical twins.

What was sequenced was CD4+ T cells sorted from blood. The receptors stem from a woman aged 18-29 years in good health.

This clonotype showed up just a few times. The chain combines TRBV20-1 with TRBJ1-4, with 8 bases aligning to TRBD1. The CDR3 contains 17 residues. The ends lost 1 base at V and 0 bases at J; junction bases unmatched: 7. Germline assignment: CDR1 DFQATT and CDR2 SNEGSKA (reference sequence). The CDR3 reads CSARGWTGHATNEKLFF. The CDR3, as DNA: TGCAGTGCTAGAGGATGGACAGGGCATGCAACTAATGAAAAACTGTTTTTT.

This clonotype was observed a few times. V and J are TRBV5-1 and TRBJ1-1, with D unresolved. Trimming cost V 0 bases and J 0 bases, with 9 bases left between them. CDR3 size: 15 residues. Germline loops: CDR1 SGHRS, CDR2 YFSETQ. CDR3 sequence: CASSLGNSLNTEAFF. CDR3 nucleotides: TGCGCCAGCAGCTTGGGAAACAGTTTGAACACTGAAGCTTTCTTT.

The CDR3: CSARPSFRREGRVEQFF. CDR3 sequence (DNA): TGCAGTGCTAGACCCAGCTTTAGGCGGGAGGGCCGGGTTGAGCAGTTCTTC. The V and J genes are TRBV20-1 and TRBJ2-1, with 9 nucleotides matching TRBD2. The J segment lost 9 bases and the V segment lost 2 bases, leaving 17 bases of the junction unmatched. The germline V gene encodes CDR1 DFQATT and CDR2 SNEGSKA (reference sequence). This CDR3 spans 17 amino acids.

The CDR3 DNA follows: TGCAGCGTTGTGGGGGGCGGAGTTGGCTCTGGGGCCAACGTCCTGACTTTC. Protein product: CSVVGGGVGSGANVLTF. The V gene is TRBV29-1, the J gene TRBJ2-6; possibly TRBD1 or TRBD2 for D (6 bases each). Trimming pared 4 bases from V and 0 bases from J, leaving 16 bases between. Germline values: CDR1 SQVTM, CDR2 ANQGSEA. CDR3 length equals 17 residues. Looking up the rest from reference TRBV29-1 and TRBJ2-6 gives the full variable domain: SAVISQKPSRDICQRGTSLTIQCQVDSQVTMMFWYRQQPGQSLTLIATANQGSEATYESGFVIDKFPISRPNLTFSTLTVSNMSPEDSSIYLCSVVGGGVGSGANVLTFGAGSRLTVL.

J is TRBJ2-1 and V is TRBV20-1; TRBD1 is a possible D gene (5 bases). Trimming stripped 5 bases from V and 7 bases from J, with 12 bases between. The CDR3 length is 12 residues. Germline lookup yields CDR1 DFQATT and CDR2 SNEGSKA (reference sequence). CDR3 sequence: CSAEDTSNEQFF. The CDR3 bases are TGCAGTGCTGAGGACACCTCGAATGAGCAGTTCTTC.